Following are 10 T cell receptor beta chains from one sample sequenced in a study of T-cell memory formation after mild COVID-19 (TCRdb year 2021). The method behind the library was 5' RACE. The sequencer listed for this sample is Illumina NovaSeq 6000. Starting from the raw public reads, TCRdb applied fastp trimming at Q25, assembled clones with MiXCR and retained in-frame beta chains. Under each unique CDR3 protein, matching rows form one entry showing the most common genes and DNA. This sample lists 100,000 to 150,000 distinct CDR3 sequences; about 5.9% were detected once. Clones ranked in the top ten supply approximately 2.1% of the sample. Sequencing was carried out using PBMCs or a T cell subset sorted from them (not recorded which). All receptors derive from an adult woman who had mild COVID-19 (a few samples of this study predate the infection). The sample titles of this study are shuffled in the database, so cell type and time point are left out; the donor was told from shared clones.

This clonotype was found a few times. The chain carries TRBV6-2 or TRBV6-3 and TRBJ2-7, with TRBD2 matching 7 bases. In germline, CDR1 is MNHEY, CDR2 SVGEGT. The CDR3 consists of 14 residues. V lost 4 bases to trimming and J lost 2 bases; unmatched junction nucleotides: 5. The CDR3 DNA reads TGTGCCAGCAGTTCCCCTAGCGGCCCCTACGAGCAGTACTTC. Translated, it gives CASSSPSGPYEQYF.

This clonotype was recorded many times. The chain links TRBV6-5 to TRBJ1-1, with 7 nucleotides matching TRBD1. Germline CDR1 is MNHEY and CDR2 is SVGAGI. The CDR3 spans 15 residues. J lost 1 base, V lost 5 bases, and 7 bases had no gene match. The CDR3 nucleotides are TGTGCCAGCAGTGAAAAGGGACAGCCGAACACTGAAGCTTTCTTT. Translating gives CASSEKGQPNTEAFF.

This clonotype was observed a few times. This chain links TRBV3-1 with TRBJ2-7; D is tentatively TRBD1 or TRBD2 (5 bases each). CDR3 length: 17 residues. Germline V CDR1 and CDR2: LGHDT, YNNKEL (reference sequence). With 1 base removed from V and 3 bases from J, the gap between germline ends came to 19 bases. The CDR3 here is CASSQGGARDGDYEQYF. CDR3 in DNA: TGTGCCAGCAGCCAAGGTGGGGCCCGGGACGGAGACTACGAGCAGTACTTC.

This clonotype has at least ten counts. This rearrangement joins TRBV6-5 to TRBJ2-7, with D hard to call. The CDR3 covers 13 residues. With 6 bases removed from V and 2 bases from J, the gap between germline ends came to 11 bases. The germline V gene encodes CDR1 MNHEY and CDR2 SVGAGI. Here the CDR3 reads CASRSVGTYEQYF. The CDR3 nucleotides read TGTGCCAGCAGGTCGGTGGGGACCTACGAGCAGTACTTC.

The V and J genes are TRBV9 and TRBJ2-7, with 8 bases identical to TRBD2. With V trimmed by 4 bases and J by 4 bases, 7 bases remained unmatched. The V gene's germline CDR1 is SGDLS and CDR2 YYNGEE. The CDR3 spans 14 residues. CDR3 amino acids: CASSKGTSAYEQYF. The CDR3 DNA reads as TGTGCCAGCAGCAAAGGGACTAGTGCGTACGAGCAGTACTTC.

The chain has TRBV27 and TRBJ2-7, with 8 bases matching TRBD1. Germline V lookup: CDR1 MNHEY, CDR2 SMNVEV (reference sequence). The CDR3 has 14 amino acids. J gave up 4 bases and V 3 bases, and 5 bases lay outside the gene matches. CDR3 loop: CASSFRGRRYEQYF. CDR3 DNA: TGTGCCAGCAGTTTCAGGGGGCGAAGATACGAGCAGTACTTC.

This chain connects TRBV18 to TRBJ2-5, with D perhaps TRBD1 (6 bases). CDR3 size: 14 residues. V lost 3 bases and J 2 bases, leaving 10 bases between the germline ends. Germline values: CDR1 KGHSH, CDR2 LQKENI. CDR3 in DNA: TGTGCCAGCTCACCCCCGGACAGACAAGAGACCCAGTACTTC. This sequence encodes CASSPPDRQETQYF.

This clonotype was seen ten or more times. This sequence joins TRBV6-4 and TRBJ2-1; D is undetermined. Germline V gives CDR1 MRHNA, CDR2 SNTAGT. CDR3 length equals 16 residues. Trimming cost V 3 bases and J 0 bases, with 12 bases left between them. CDR3 sequence (DNA): TGTGCCAGCAGTGAATATTACGTTAGCTCCTACAATGAGCAGTTCTTC. Translation: CASSEYYVSSYNEQFF.

This clonotype turned up a few times. The genes are TRBV7-2 and TRBJ1-1; possible D gene TRBD1, 6 bases. This CDR3 region has 15 residues. Germline-derived CDR1 and CDR2 are SGHTA and FQGNSA. The germline V and J ends were trimmed by 0 bases and 0 bases, with 8 bases remaining between them. The CDR3 coding sequence is TGTGCCAGCAGCTTAGCCACAGGGTTGAACACTGAAGCTTTCTTT. This translates into CASSLATGLNTEAFF.

The rearrangement joins TRBV4-1 to TRBJ1-2; 7 bases are shared with TRBD1. Germline V lookup: CDR1 MGHRA, CDR2 YSYEKL. CDR3 size: 15 residues. The ends lost 1 base at V and 4 bases at J; junction bases unmatched: 6. CDR3 bases: TGCGCCAGCAGCCAAGTTGAGGGGGCAATCTATGGCTACACCTTC. Amino acid sequence: CASSQVEGAIYGYTF.